This TCR beta chain was profiled in a study of blood T cell repertoires in COVID-19. The protocol was immunoSEQ multiplex PCR, while the TCRdb copy is restricted to in-frame clones and leaves out a portion. The table lists fewer than 250,000 clones, over 80% of them singletons. Trimming left V 3 bases short and J 3 bases short, with 6 bases between. The V gene's germline CDR1 is MDHEN and CDR2 SYDVKM. The CDR3 runs 12 residues. Material: PBMCs or T cells enriched from blood (not recorded which). The rearrangement links TRBV28 to TRBJ2-7; D perhaps matches TRBD1 (5 bases). This receptor was identified in a woman in her forties who had recovered from COVID-19. The CDR3 spells CASSLQGYEQYF. CDR3 nucleotide sequence: TGTGCCAGCAGTTTGCAGGGCTACGAGCAGTACTTC.